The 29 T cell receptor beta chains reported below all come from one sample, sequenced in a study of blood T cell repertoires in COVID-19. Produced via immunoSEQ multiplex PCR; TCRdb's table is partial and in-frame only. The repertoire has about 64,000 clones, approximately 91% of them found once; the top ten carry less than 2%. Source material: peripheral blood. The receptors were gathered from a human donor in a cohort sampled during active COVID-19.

The CDR3 protein is CASSQIAGVETQYF. CDR3 in DNA: TGTGCCAGCAGCCAGATAGCGGGAGTAGAGACCCAGTACTTC. This chain joins TRBV7-2 and TRBJ2-5; 9 positions match TRBD2. V dropped 5 bases and J dropped 4; count of bases not matched to a gene: 5. In germline, CDR1 is SGHTA, CDR2 FQGNSA. The CDR3 covers 14 residues.

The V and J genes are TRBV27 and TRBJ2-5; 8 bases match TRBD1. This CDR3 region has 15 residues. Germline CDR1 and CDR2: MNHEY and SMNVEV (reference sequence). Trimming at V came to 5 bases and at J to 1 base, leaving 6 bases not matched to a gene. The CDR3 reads CASSVDRAAQETQYF. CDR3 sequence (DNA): TGTGCCAGCAGTGTGGACAGGGCAGCCCAAGAGACCCAGTACTTC.

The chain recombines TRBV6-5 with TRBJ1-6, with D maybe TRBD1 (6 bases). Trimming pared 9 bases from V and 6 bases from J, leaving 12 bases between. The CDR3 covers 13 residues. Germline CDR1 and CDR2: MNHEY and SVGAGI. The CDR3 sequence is CARPRQANSPLHF. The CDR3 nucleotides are TGTGCCAGACCTAGACAGGCTAATTCACCCCTCCACTTT.

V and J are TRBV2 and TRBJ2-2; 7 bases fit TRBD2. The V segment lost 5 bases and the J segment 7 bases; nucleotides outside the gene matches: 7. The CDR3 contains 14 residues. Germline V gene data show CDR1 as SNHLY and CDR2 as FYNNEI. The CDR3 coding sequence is TGTGCCAGCAGTCAGCGGGATCAGATCGGGGAGCTGTTTTTT. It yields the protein CASSQRDQIGELFF.

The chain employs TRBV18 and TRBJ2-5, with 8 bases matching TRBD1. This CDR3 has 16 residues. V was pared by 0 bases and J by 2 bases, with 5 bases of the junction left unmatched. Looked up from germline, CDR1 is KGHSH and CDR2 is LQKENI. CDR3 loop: CASSPPWTGYQETQYF. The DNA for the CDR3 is TGTGCCAGCTCACCACCGTGGACAGGGTATCAAGAGACCCAGTACTTC.

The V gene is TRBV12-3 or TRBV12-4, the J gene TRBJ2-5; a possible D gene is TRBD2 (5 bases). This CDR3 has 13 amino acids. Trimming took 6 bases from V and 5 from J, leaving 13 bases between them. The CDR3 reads CASSRGNWETQYF. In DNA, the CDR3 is TGTGCCAGCAGCCGGGGTAACTGGGAGACCCAGTACTTC.

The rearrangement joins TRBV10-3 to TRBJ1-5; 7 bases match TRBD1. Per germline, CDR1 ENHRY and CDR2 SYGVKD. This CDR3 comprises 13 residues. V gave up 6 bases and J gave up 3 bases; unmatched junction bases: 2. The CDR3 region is CAISDRDNQPQHF. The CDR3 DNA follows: TGTGCCATCAGCGACAGGGACAATCAGCCCCAGCATTTT.

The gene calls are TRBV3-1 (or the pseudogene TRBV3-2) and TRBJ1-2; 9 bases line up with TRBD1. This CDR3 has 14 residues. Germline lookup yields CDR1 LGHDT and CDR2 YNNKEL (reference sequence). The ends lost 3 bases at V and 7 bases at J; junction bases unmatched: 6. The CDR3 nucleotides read TGTGCCAGCAGCCAGGGACAGGGTGATTCTGGCTACACCTTC. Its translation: CASSQGQGDSGYTF.

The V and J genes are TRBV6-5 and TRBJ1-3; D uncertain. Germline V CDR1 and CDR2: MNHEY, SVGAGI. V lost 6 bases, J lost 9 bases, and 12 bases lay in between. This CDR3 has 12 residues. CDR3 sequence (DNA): TGTGCCAGCAGGGACTCCGCAGCCACCATATATTTT. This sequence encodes CASRDSAATIYF.

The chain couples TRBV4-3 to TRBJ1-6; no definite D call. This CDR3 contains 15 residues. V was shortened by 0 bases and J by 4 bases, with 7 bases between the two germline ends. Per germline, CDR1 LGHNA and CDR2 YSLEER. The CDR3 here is CASSQDMEYNSPLHF. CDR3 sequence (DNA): TGCGCCAGCAGCCAAGATATGGAGTATAATTCACCCCTCCACTTT.

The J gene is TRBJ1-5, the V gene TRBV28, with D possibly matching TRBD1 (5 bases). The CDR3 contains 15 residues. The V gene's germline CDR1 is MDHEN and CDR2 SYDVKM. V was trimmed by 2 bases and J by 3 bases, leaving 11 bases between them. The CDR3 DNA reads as TGTGCCAGCAGTTTAGGGGGGGAGGCCAATCAGCCCCAGCATTTT. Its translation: CASSLGGEANQPQHF.

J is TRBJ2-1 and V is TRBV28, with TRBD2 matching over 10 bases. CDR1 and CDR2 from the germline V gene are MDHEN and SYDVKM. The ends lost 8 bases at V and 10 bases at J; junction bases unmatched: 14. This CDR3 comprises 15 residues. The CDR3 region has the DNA TGTGCCAGCCGTGGGTCTAGCGGGAGTTTGGGGGAGCAGTTCTTC. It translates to CASRGSSGSLGEQFF. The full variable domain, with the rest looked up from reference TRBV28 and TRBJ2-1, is DVKVTQSSRYLVKRTGEKVFLECVQDMDHENMFWYRQDPGLGLRLIYFSYDVKMKEKGDIPEGYSVSREKKERFSLILESASTNQTSMYLCASRGSSGSLGEQFFGPGTRLTVL.

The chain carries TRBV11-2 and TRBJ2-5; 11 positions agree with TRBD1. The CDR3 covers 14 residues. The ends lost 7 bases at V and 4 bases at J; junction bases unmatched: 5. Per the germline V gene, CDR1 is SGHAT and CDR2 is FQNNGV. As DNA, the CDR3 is TGTGCCAGCACTGGACAGGGGGCGCGAGAGACCCAGTACTTC. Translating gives CASTGQGARETQYF.

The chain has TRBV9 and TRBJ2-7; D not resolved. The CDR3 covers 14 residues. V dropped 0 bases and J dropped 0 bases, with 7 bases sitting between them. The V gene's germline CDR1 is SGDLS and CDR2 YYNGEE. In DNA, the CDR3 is TGTGCCAGCAGCGTAGATCACAGCTCCTACGAGCAGTACTTC. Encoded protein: CASSVDHSSYEQYF.

The CDR3 nucleotides read TGTGCCAGCAGCTTCGGGACAGGACTCGGGGAGACCCAGTACTTC. Its protein product is CASSFGTGLGETQYF. This chain uses TRBV7-3 with TRBJ2-5; 8 bases match TRBD1. The CDR3 contains 15 residues. Germline-derived CDR1 and CDR2 are SGHTA and FQGTGA. J gave up 5 bases and V 3 bases, and 8 bases lay outside the gene matches.

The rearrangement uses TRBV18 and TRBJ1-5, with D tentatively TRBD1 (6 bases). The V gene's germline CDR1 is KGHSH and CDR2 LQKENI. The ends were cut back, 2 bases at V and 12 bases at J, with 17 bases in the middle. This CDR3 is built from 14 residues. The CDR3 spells CASSPTGSANGQHF. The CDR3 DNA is TGTGCCAGCTCACCAACAGGGTCAGCAAACGGCCAGCATTTT.

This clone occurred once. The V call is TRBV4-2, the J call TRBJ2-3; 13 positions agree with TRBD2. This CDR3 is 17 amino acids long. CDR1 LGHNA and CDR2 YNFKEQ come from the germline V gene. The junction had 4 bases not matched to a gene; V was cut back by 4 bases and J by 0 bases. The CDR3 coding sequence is TGTGCCAGCAGCCTGGGACTAGCGGGGTCTAGCACAGATACGCAGTATTTT. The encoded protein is CASSLGLAGSSTDTQYF.

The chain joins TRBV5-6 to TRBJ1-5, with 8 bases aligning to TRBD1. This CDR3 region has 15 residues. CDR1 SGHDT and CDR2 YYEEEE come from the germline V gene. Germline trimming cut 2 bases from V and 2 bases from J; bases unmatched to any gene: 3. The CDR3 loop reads CASSFRGLGNQPQHF. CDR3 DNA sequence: TGTGCCAGCAGCTTCAGGGGGCTCGGCAATCAGCCCCAGCATTTT.

CDR3 bases: TGCGCCAGTGGGACAGGGGATACTGAAGCTTTCTTT. Amino acid sequence: CASGTGDTEAFF. The chain combines TRBV10-2 with TRBJ1-1, with 10 positions matching TRBD1. V gave up 9 bases and J gave up 5 bases; unmatched junction bases: 3. The CDR3 is 12 amino acids. Germline CDR1 WSHSY, CDR2 SAAADI.

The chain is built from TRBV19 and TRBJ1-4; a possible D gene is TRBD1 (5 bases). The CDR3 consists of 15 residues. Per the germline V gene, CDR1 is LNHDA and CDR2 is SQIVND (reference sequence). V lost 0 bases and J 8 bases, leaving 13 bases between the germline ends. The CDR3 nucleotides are TGTGCCAGTAGTATAGACGCAGGGTGGGGCGAAAAACTGTTTTTT. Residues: CASSIDAGWGEKLFF.

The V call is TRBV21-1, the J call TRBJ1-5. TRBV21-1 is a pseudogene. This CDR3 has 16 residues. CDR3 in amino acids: CASSKERGVSNQPQHF. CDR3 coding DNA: TGTGCCAGCAGCAAAGAACGGGGGGTTAGCAATCAGCCCCAGCATTTT.

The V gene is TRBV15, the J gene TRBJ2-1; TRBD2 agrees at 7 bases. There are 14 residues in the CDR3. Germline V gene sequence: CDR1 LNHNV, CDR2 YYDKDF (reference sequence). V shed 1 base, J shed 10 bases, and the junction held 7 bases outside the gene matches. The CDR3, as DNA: TGTGCCACCAGCAGAGGGGAGGGGACGGGCGAGCAGTTCTTC. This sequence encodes CATSRGEGTGEQFF.

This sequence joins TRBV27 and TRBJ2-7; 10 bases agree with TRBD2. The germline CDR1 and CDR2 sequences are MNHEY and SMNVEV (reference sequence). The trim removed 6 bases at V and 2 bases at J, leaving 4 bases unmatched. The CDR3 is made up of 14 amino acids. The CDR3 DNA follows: TGTGCCAGCAGGCGACTAGCGGGCACCTACGAGCAGTACTTC. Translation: CASRRLAGTYEQYF.

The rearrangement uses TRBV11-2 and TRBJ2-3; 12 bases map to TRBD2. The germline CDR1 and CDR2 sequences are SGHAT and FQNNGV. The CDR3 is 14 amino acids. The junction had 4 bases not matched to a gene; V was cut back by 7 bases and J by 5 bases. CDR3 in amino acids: CASTLAGGRDTQYF. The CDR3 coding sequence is TGTGCCAGCACCCTAGCGGGAGGGAGAGATACGCAGTATTTT.

The CDR3 loop is CASRQGDGTDTQYF. The CDR3 coding sequence is TGTGCCAGCAGACAGGGGGATGGGACAGATACGCAGTATTTT. The J gene is TRBJ2-3, the V gene TRBV21-1; TRBD1 is taken as the D call from the table, unchecked against the DNA. TRBV21-1 is tagged as a pseudogene. The CDR3 runs 14 residues.

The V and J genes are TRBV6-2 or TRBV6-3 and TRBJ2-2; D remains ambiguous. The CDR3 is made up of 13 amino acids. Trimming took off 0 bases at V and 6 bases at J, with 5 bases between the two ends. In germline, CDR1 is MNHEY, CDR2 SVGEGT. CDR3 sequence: CASSYSEPGELFF. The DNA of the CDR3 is TGTGCCAGCAGTTACTCGGAGCCCGGGGAGCTGTTTTTT.

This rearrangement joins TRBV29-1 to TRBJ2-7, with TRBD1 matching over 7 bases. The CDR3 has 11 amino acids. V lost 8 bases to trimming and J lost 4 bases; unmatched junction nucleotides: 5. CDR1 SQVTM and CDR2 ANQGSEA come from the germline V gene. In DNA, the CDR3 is TGCAGCACTTGGACAGGTTACGAGCAGTACTTC. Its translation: CSTWTGYEQYF.

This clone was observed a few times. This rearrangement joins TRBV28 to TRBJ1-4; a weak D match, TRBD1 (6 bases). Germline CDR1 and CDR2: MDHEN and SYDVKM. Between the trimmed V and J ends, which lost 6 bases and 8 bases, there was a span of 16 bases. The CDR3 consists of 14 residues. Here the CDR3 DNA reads TGTGCCAGCAGCCCACAGGGATTACGCGAAAAACTGTTTTTT. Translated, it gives CASSPQGLREKLFF.

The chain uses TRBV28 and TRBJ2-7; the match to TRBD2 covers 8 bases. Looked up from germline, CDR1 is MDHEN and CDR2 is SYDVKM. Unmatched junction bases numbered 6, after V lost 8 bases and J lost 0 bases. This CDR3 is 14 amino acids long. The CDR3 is CASYSRGGSYEQYF. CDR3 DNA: TGTGCCAGCTATTCTCGGGGGGGCTCCTACGAGCAGTACTTC.